This is a list of T cell receptor beta chains from one sample in a study of response to subunit inactivated influenza vaccine. TCRdb fed the RT-PCR reads into MiXCR, producing one record per CDR3 protein. The sample lists some 600,000 distinct CDR3 sequences, less than 15% occurring once. This sample comprised PBMCs from blood, obtained 14 to 15 days before vaccination. The receptors here all came from a man aged 50 to 59 who received an inactivated influenza vaccine. The CDR3 runs from the conserved cysteine through the conserved F or W. D genes are given only for firm matches. Some rows mark clone size as missing; the rest say once, few, many or name a class of expanded clone.

CDR3nt: TGTGCCAGCAGTTTAGTTCCTCAAGAGGATGGCTACACCTTC
CDR3aa: CASSLVPQEDGYTF
j_gene: TRBJ1-2
v_gene: TRBV12-3/TRBV12-4
len: 14
abundance: many
d_gene: .

CDR3nt: TGTGCCAGCAGTCCCCTTCCCGTAAGTAACAATGAGCAGTTCTTC
CDR3aa: CASSPLPVSNNEQFF
j_gene: TRBJ2-1
v_gene: TRBV28
len: 15
abundance: few
d_gene: .

CDR3nt: TGTGCCAGCAGCCCCACCCCAGGGGCAGGAAGAGAGACCCAGTACTTC
CDR3aa: CASSPTPGAGRETQYF
j_gene: TRBJ2-5
v_gene: TRBV7-9
len: 16
abundance: many
d_gene: .

CDR3nt: TGTGCCAGCAGCTTCGTCCGGGACACCGGGGAGCTGTTTTTT
CDR3aa: CASSFVRDTGELFF
j_gene: TRBJ2-2
v_gene: TRBV7-9
len: 14
abundance: .
d_gene: .

CDR3nt: TGCAGCGTTGTGGGCTCCGCGAACACCGGGGAGCTGTTTTTT
CDR3aa: CSVVGSANTGELFF
j_gene: TRBJ2-2
v_gene: TRBV29-1
len: 14
abundance: .
d_gene: .

CDR3nt: TGCAGTGCTAGTTGGCTAGCGGGAGAAGCCAAAAACATTCAGTACTTC
CDR3aa: CSASWLAGEAKNIQYF
j_gene: TRBJ2-4
v_gene: TRBV20-1
len: 16
abundance: many
d_gene: TRBD2

CDR3nt: TGTGCCTGGAGTGTCTCGGGACTGAGCTCTGGAAACACCATATATTTT
CDR3aa: CAWSVSGLSSGNTIYF
j_gene: TRBJ1-3
v_gene: TRBV30
len: 16
abundance: few
d_gene: .

CDR3nt: TGTGCCAGCAGCCAATCGACCGAGCAGTACTTC
CDR3aa: CASSQSTEQYF
j_gene: TRBJ2-7
v_gene: TRBV3-1
len: 11
abundance: .
d_gene: .

CDR3nt: TGTGCCAGCAGCTTTTTTGAAGAGACCCAGTACTTC
CDR3aa: CASSFFEETQYF
j_gene: TRBJ2-5
v_gene: TRBV11-2
len: 12
abundance: .
d_gene: .

CDR3nt: TGCGCCAGCAGCTTTGGGACAGGGATTCCCTACGAGCAGTACTTC
CDR3aa: CASSFGTGIPYEQYF
j_gene: TRBJ2-7
v_gene: TRBV5-1
len: 15
abundance: many
d_gene: TRBD1

CDR3nt: TGTGCCAGCAGTTTCAGGGGGGGGAGGCTGTTTTTT
CDR3aa: CASSFRGGRLFF
j_gene: TRBJ1-4
v_gene: TRBV12-3/TRBV12-4
len: 12
abundance: few
d_gene: TRBD1

CDR3nt: TGTGCCACCCAGCTAGCGGTAGGGCCCTACAATGAGCAGTTCTTC
CDR3aa: CATQLAVGPYNEQFF
j_gene: TRBJ2-1
v_gene: TRBV2
len: 15
abundance: many
d_gene: TRBD2